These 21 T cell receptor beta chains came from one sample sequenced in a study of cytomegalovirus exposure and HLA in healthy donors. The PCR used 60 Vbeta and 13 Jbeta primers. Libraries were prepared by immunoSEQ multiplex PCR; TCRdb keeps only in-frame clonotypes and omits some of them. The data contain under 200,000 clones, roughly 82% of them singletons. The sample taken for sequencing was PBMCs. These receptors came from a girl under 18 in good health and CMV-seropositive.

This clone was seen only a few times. The CDR3 DNA reads as TGTGCCAGCACCCCAAGAGGGGGGGGGAACACTGAAGCTTTCTTT. Its protein is CASTPRGGGNTEAFF. The chain couples TRBV2 to TRBJ1-1; possible D gene TRBD1, 6 bases. Trimming pared 7 bases from V and 1 base from J, leaving 16 bases between. The CDR3 covers 15 residues. Germline CDR1 reads SNHLY; CDR2 reads FYNNEI. Looking up the rest from reference TRBV2 and TRBJ1-1 gives the full variable domain: EPEVTQTPSHQVTQMGQEVILRCVPISNHLYFYWYRQILGQKVEFLVSFYNNEISEKSEIFDDQFSVERPDGSNFTLKIRSTKLEDSAMYFCASTPRGGGNTEAFFGQGTRLTVV.

CDR3 in amino acids: CASSEDRAYEQYF. The CDR3 DNA follows: TGTGCCAGCAGCGAAGACAGAGCCTACGAGCAGTACTTC. The V and J genes are TRBV5-4 and TRBJ2-7; tentatively, D is TRBD1 (5 bases). This CDR3 spans 13 amino acids. Trimming removed 4 bases at V and 2 bases at J, with 10 bases between. Germline values: CDR1 SGHNT, CDR2 YYREEE (reference sequence).

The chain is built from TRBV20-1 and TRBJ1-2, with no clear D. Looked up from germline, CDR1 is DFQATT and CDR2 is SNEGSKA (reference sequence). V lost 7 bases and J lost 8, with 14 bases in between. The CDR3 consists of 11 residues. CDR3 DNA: TGCAGTGGGGAGGACTCCGGGGGCTACACCTTC. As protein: CSGEDSGGYTF.

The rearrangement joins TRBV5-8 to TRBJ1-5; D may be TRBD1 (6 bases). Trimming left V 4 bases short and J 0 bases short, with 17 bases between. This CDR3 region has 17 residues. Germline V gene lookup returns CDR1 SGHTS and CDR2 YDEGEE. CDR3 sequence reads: CASSRLGGSYSNQPQHF. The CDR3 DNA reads TGTGCCAGCAGCCGCTTAGGGGGTTCCTATAGCAATCAGCCCCAGCATTTT.

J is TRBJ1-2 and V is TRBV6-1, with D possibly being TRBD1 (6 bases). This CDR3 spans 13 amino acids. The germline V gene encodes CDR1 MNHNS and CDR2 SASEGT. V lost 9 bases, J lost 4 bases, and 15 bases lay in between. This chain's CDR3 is CASTTGNVYGYTF. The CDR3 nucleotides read TGTGCCAGTACGACAGGAAACGTCTATGGCTACACCTTC.

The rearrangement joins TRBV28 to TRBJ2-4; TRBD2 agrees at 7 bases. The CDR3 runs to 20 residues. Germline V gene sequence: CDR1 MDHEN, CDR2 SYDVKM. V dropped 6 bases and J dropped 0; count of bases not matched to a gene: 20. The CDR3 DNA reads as TGTGCCAGCAGCCCCGGACGTCCCCGGGAGGAGAGGGTAGCCAAAAACATTCAGTACTTC. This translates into CASSPGRPREERVAKNIQYF.

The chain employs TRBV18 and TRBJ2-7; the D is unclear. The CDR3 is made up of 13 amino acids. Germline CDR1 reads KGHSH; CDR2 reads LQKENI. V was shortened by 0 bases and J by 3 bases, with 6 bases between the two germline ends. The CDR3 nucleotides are TGTGCCAGCTCACCACCGAGTCGCTACGAGCAGTACTTC. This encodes CASSPPSRYEQYF.

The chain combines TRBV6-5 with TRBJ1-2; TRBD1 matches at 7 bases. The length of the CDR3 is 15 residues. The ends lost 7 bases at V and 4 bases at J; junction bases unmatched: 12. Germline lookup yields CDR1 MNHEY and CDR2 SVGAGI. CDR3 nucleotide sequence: TGTGCCAGCACCAGGTCCGACAGGGTCGGCTATGGCTACACCTTC. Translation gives CASTRSDRVGYGYTF.

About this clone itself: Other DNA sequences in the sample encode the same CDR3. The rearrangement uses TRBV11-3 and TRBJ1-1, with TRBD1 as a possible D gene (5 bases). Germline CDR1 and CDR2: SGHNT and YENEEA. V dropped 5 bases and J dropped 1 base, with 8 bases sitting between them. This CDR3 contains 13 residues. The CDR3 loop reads CASSLDRNTEAFF. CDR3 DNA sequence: TGTGCCAGCAGCCTTGACAGGAACACTGAAGCTTTCTTT.

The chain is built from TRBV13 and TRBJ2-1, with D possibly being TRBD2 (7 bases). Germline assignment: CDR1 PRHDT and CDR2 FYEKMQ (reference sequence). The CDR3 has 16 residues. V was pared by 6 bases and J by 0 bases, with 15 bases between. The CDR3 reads CASSPPGGASYNEQFF. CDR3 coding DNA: TGTGCCAGCAGTCCTCCTGGGGGGGCCTCCTACAATGAGCAGTTCTTC.

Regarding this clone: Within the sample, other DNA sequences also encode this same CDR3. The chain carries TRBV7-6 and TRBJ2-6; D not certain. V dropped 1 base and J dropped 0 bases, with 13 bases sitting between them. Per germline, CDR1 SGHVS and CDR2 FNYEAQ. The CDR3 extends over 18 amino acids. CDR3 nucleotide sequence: TGTGCCAGCAGCTTAGAGCCCGAAGTTTTCTCTGGGGCCAACGTCCTGACTTTC. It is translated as CASSLEPEVFSGANVLTF.

This CDR3 is CASSVTRGNTGELFF. Here the CDR3 DNA reads TGCGCCAGCAGTGTGACCAGAGGGAACACCGGGGAGCTGTTTTTT. The chain joins TRBV10-1 to TRBJ2-2; D call uncertain. The CDR3 loop spans 15 amino acids. Germline V gives CDR1 WNHNN, CDR2 SYGVQD (reference sequence). V shed 4 bases and J shed 1 base, with 10 bases lying between them.

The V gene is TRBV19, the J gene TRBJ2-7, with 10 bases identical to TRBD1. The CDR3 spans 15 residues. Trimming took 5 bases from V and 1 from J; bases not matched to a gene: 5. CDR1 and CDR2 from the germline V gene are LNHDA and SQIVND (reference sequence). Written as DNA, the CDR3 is TGTGCCAGTAGTCCCCGGGACAGGGGTTCCTACGAGCAGTACTTC. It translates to CASSPRDRGSYEQYF. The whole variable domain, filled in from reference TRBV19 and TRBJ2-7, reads DGGITQSPKYLFRKEGQNVTLSCEQNLNHDAMYWYRQDPGQGLRLIYYSQIVNDFQKGDIAEGYSVSREKKESFPLTVTSAQKNPTAFYLCASSPRDRGSYEQYFGPGTRLTVT.

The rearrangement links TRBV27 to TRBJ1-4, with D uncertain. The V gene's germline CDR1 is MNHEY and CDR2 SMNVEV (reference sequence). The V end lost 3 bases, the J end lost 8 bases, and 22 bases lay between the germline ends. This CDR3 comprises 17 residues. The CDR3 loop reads CASSLVQQRSSGEKLFF. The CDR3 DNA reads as TGTGCCAGCAGTTTGGTTCAGCAGCGGTCGTCTGGGGAAAAACTGTTTTTT. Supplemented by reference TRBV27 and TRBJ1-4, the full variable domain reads EAQVTQNPRYLITVTGKKLTVTCSQNMNHEYMSWYRQDPGLGLRQIYYSMNVEVTDKGDVPEGYKVSRKEKRNFPLILESPSPNQTSLYFCASSLVQQRSSGEKLFFGSGTQLSVL.

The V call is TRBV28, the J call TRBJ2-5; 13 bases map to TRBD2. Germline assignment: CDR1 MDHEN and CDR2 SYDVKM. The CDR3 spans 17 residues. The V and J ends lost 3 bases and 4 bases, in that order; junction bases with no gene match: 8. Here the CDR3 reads CASSLGRTSGSLETQYF. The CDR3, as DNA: TGTGCCAGCAGTTTGGGGAGGACTAGCGGGAGTCTAGAGACCCAGTACTTC.

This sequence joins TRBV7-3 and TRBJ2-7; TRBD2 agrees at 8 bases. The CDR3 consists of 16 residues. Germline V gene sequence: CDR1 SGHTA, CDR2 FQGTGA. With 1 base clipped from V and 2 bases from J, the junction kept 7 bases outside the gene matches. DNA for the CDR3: TGTGCCAGCAGCTTAAGGCGCGCGGGAGGTACCTACGAGCAGTACTTC. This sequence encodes CASSLRRAGGTYEQYF.

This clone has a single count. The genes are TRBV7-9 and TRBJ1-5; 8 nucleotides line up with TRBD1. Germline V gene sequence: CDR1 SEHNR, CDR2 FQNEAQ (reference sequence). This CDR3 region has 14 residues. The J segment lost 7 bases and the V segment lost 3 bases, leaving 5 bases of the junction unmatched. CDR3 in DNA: TGTGCCAGCAGCTTTGCGGACAGGGAACAGCCCCAGCATTTT. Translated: CASSFADREQPQHF.

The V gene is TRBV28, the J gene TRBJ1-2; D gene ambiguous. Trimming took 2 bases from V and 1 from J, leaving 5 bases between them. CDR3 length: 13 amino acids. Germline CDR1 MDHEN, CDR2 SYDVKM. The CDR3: CASSLQVNYGYTF. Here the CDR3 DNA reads TGTGCCAGCAGTTTACAGGTTAACTATGGCTACACCTTC.

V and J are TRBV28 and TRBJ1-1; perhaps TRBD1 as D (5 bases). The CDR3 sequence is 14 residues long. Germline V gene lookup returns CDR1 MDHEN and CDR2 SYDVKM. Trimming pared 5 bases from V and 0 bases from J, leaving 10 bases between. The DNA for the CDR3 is TGTGCCAGCAGTGCGACAGACATGAACACTGAAGCTTTCTTT. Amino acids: CASSATDMNTEAFF.

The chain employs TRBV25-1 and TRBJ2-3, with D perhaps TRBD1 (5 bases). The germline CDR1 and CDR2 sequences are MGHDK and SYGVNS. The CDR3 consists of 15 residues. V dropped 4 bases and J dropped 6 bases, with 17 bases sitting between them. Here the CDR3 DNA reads TGTGCCAGCAGTGTACAGGCCCGGCCGGCGGATACGCAGTATTTT. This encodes CASSVQARPADTQYF.

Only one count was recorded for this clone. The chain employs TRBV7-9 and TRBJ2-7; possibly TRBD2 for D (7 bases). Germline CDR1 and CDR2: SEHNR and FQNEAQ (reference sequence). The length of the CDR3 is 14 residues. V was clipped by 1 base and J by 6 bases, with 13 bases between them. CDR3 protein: CASSLGGGAVEQYF. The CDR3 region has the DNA TGTGCCAGCAGCTTAGGAGGGGGGGCGGTCGAGCAGTACTTC.